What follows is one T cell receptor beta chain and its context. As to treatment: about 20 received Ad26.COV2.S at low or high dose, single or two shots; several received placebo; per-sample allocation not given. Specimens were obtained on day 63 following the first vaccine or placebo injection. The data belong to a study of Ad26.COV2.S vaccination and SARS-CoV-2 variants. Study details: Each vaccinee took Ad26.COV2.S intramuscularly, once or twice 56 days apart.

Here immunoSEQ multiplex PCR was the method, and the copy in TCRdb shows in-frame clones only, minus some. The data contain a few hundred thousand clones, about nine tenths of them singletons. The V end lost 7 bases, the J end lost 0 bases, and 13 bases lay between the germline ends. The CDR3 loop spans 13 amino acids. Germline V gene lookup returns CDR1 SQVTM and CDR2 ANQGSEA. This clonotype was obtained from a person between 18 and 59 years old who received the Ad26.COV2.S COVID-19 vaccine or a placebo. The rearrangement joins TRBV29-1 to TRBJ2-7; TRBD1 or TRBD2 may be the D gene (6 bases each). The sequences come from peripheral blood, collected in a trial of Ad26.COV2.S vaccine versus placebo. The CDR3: CSARGLSSYEQYF. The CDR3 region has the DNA TGCAGCGCCCGGGGGCTCAGCTCCTACGAGCAGTACTTC.